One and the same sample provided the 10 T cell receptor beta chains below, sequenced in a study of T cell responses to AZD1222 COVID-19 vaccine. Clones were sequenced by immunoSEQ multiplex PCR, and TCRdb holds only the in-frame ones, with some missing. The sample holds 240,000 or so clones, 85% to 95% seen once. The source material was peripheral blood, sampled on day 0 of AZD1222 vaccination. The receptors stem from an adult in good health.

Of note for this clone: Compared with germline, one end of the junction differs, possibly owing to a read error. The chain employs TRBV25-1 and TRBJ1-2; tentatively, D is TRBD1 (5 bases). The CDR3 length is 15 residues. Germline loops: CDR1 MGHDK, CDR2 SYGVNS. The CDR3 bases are TGTGCCAGCAATGAATCGGGGGGAGCAGCCTATGGCTACACCTTC. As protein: CASNESGGAAYGYTF.

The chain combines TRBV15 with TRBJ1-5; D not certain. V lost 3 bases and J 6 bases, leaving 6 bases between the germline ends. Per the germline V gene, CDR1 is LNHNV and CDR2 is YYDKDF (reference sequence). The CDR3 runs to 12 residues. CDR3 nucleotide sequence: TGTGCCACCAGCAGGGGTGGTCAGCCCCAGCATTTT. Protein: CATSRGGQPQHF.

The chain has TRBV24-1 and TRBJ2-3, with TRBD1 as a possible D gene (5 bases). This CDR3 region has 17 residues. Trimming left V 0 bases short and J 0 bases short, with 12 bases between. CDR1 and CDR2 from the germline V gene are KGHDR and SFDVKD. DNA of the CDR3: TGTGCCACCAGTGATTTGCCCAGGGCCTCTAGCACAGATACGCAGTATTTT. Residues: CATSDLPRASSTDTQYF.

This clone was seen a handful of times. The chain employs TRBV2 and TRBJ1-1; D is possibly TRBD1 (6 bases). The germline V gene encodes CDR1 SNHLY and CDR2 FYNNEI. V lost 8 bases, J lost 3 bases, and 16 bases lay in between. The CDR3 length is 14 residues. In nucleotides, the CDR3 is TGTGCCAGCGGAGGGGGGGCGGCCTACACTGAAGCTTTCTTT. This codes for CASGGGAAYTEAFF.

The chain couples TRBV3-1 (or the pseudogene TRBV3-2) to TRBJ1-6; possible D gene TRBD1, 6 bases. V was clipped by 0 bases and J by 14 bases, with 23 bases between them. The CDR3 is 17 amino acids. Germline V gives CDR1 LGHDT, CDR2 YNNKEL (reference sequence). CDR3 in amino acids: CASSQDPGQPRRLALHF. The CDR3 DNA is TGTGCCAGCAGCCAAGACCCTGGACAGCCCCGCCGGTTGGCCCTCCACTTT.

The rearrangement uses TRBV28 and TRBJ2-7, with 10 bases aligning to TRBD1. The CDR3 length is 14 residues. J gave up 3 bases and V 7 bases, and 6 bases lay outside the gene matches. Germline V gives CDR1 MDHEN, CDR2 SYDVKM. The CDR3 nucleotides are TGTGCCAGCACCTGGACAGGGGGTGTCTACGAGCAGTACTTC. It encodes CASTWTGGVYEQYF.

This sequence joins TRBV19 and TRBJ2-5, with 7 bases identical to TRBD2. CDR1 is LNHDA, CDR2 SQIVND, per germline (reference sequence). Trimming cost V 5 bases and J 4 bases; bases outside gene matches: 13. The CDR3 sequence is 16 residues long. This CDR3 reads CASSSPSGGVGETQYF. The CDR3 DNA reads TGTGCCAGTAGTTCCCCCTCGGGAGGAGTAGGAGAGACCCAGTACTTC.

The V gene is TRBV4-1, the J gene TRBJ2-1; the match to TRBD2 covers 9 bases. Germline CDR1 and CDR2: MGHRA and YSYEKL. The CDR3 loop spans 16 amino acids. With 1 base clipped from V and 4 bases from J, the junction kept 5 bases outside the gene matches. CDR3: CASSQVLAGRYNEQFF. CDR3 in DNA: TGCGCCAGCAGCCAAGTGCTAGCGGGACGGTACAATGAGCAGTTCTTC.

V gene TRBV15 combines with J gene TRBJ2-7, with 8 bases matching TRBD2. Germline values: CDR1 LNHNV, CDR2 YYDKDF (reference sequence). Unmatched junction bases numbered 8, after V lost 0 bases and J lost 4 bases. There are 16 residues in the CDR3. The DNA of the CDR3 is TGTGCCACCAGCAGAGACTTTGGGACTAGTAAGTACGAGCAGTACTTC. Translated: CATSRDFGTSKYEQYF. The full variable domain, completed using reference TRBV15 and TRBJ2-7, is DAMVIQNPRYQVTQFGKPVTLSCSQTLNHNVMYWYQQKSSQAPKLLFHYYDKDFNNEADTPDNFQSRRPNTSFCFLDIRSPGLGDTAMYLCATSRDFGTSKYEQYFGPGTRLTVT.

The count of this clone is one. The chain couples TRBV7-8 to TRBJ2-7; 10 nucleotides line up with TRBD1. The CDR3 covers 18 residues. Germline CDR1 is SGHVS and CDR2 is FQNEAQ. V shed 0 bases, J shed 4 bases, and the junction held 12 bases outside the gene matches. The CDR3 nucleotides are TGTGCCAGCAGCTTAGCGAGGTCCGGGACAGGGGTCCCTTACGAGCAGTACTTC. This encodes CASSLARSGTGVPYEQYF. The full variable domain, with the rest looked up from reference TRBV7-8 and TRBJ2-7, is GAGVSQSPRYKVAKRGQDVALRCDPISGHVSLFWYQQALGQGPEFLTYFQNEAQLDKSGLPSDRFFAERPEGSVSTLKIQRTQQEDSAVYLCASSLARSGTGVPYEQYFGPGTRLTVT.